The 31 T cell receptor beta chains reported below all come from one sample, sequenced in a study of T cells in Graves' hyperthyroidism and ophthalmopathy. TCR beta CDR3 regions were amplified from RNA transcripts. TCR CDR3 regions were first amplified by RT-PCR with HTBI primers. One entry per CDR3 protein results from TCRdb running MiXCR on the multiplex PCR reads. The table shows approximately 300,000 distinct CDR3 sequences, with 17% occurring only once. What was sequenced was blood. The receptor set was obtained from an older woman with Graves' ophthalmopathy.

The table lists this clonotype with many counts. V and J are TRBV2 and TRBJ2-1; D is uncertain. The V gene lost 1 base and the J gene lost 0 bases, with 10 bases spanning the gap. Germline lookup yields CDR1 SNHLY and CDR2 FYNNEI. There are 16 residues in the CDR3. The CDR3 spells CASSEVAASSYNEQFF. CDR3 DNA: TGTGCCAGCAGTGAAGTGGCAGCTTCCTCCTACAATGAGCAGTTCTTC.

This clonotype was seen many times. This rearrangement joins TRBV28 to TRBJ2-7; 7 positions agree with TRBD1. The germline CDR1 and CDR2 sequences are MDHEN and SYDVKM. V lost 8 bases to trimming and J lost 3 bases; unmatched junction nucleotides: 4. The CDR3 consists of 12 residues. CDR3 sequence: CASLQGNYEQYF. The CDR3 DNA reads as TGTGCCAGCTTACAGGGGAACTACGAGCAGTACTTC.

The sample holds many counts of this clonotype. The chain couples TRBV20-1 to TRBJ1-1, with D possibly matching TRBD1 (5 bases). V was pared by 3 bases and J by 9 bases, with 17 bases between. Germline V gives CDR1 DFQATT, CDR2 SNEGSKA (reference sequence). The CDR3 totals 13 residues. The CDR3 is CSASGPGGTKAFF. CDR3 coding DNA: TGCAGTGCTAGTGGTCCCGGGGGGACTAAAGCTTTCTTT.

This clonotype was counted ten times or more. CDR3 amino acids: CASSPGTVLDTQYF. CDR3 bases: TGTGCCAGCAGCCCAGGGACAGTTCTGGATACGCAGTATTTT. The chain is built from TRBV7-9 and TRBJ2-3; TRBD1 agrees at 7 bases. Germline V gene sequence: CDR1 SEHNR, CDR2 FQNEAQ (reference sequence). V shed 5 bases and J 6 bases; nucleotides not matched to a gene: 8. This CDR3 is 14 amino acids long. The whole variable domain, filled in from reference TRBV7-9 and TRBJ2-3, reads DTGVSQNPRHKITKRGQNVTFRCDPISEHNRLYWYRQTLGQGPEFLTYFQNEAQLEKSRLLSDRFSAERPKGSFSTLEIQRTEQGDSAMYLCASSPGTVLDTQYFGPGTRLTVL.

This clonotype occurred many times. CDR3: CASSYRAAIWIEQYF. The CDR3 bases are TGTGCCAGCAGTTACCGGGCCGCGATTTGGATCGAGCAGTACTTC. The V gene is TRBV6-2 or TRBV6-3, the J gene TRBJ2-7; D remains ambiguous. CDR1 is MNHEY, CDR2 SVGEGT, per germline. This CDR3 is 15 amino acids long. V was cut by 2 bases and J by 6 bases, with 17 bases left in between.

Many counts were recorded for this clonotype. The chain combines TRBV30 with TRBJ2-1; the D is unclear. With 1 base removed from V and 0 bases from J, the gap between germline ends came to 10 bases. CDR3 length: 15 amino acids. Germline CDR1 is GTSNPN and CDR2 is SVGIG (reference sequence). As DNA, the CDR3 is TGTGCCTGGAGTGCCGACTCGAGCTCCTACAATGAGCAGTTCTTC. This gives the protein CAWSADSSSYNEQFF.

The genes are TRBV12-3 or TRBV12-4 and TRBJ2-1; 8 bases match TRBD2. V trimming: 5 bases; J trimming: 2 bases; junction bases outside the gene matches: 5. CDR3 size: 15 residues. DNA of the CDR3: TGTGCCAGCAGTCCGGGGACTAGGGCCTACAATGAGCAGTTCTTC. Protein: CASSPGTRAYNEQFF.

About this clonotype: This may be a read error: a much more frequent sequence differs by one nucleotide. V is TRBV19 and J is TRBJ1-5; D ambiguous. Deletions cut 3 bases from V and 8 bases from J, with 17 bases between. This CDR3 has 15 amino acids. The germline V gene has CDR1 LNHDA and CDR2 SQIVND (reference sequence). The CDR3 sequence is CASSIRSTNDEPQHF. DNA for the CDR3: TGTGCCAGTAGTATTAGGTCGACTAACGATGAGCCCCAGCATTTT. The variable domain in full, with the rest retrieved from reference TRBV19 and TRBJ1-5, is DGGITQSPKYLFRKEGQNVTLSCEQNLNHDAMYWYRQDPGQGLRLIYYSQIVNDFQKGDIAEGYSVSREKKESFPLTVTSAQKNPTAFYLCASSIRSTNDEPQHFGDGTRLSIL.

This clonotype has ten or more counts. The chain combines TRBV30 with TRBJ2-3, with D perhaps matching TRBD1 (6 bases). Germline loops: CDR1 GTSNPN, CDR2 SVGIG (reference sequence). Trimming removed 3 bases at V and 5 bases at J, with 12 bases between. The CDR3 loop spans 13 amino acids. The CDR3 DNA follows: TGTGCCTGGAGCGGACAACAGGGAGATACGCAGTATTTT. Amino acid sequence: CAWSGQQGDTQYF.

This clonotype was recorded many times. CDR3 in amino acids: CASSSPTGSSGNTIYF. In DNA form, the CDR3 reads TGTGCCAGCAGTTCTCCGACGGGATCCTCTGGAAACACCATATATTTT. The V call is TRBV6-1, the J call TRBJ1-3; no reliable D call. V lost 5 bases and J lost 0, with 14 bases in between. CDR1 MNHNS and CDR2 SASEGT come from the germline V gene. This CDR3 contains 16 residues.

This clonotype was recorded many times. The chain has TRBV27 and TRBJ1-1, with D maybe TRBD1 (6 bases). This CDR3 spans 13 amino acids. Germline CDR1 MNHEY, CDR2 SMNVEV (reference sequence). Trimming took 6 bases from V and 3 from J, leaving 11 bases between them. The CDR3 nucleotides read TGTGCCAGCAGCTACAGGGTGGACACTGAAGCTTTCTTT. Translated, it gives CASSYRVDTEAFF.

The chain links TRBV5-1 to TRBJ2-7; 16 bases map to TRBD2. The germline gives CDR1 SGHRS, CDR2 YFSETQ. With V trimmed by 4 bases and J by 4 bases, 5 bases remained unmatched. The CDR3 has 16 amino acids. CDR3 residues: CASSAGLAGGPYEQYF. CDR3 bases: TGCGCCAGCAGCGCGGGACTAGCGGGAGGGCCTTACGAGCAGTACTTC.

The sample holds many counts of this clonotype. V usage is TRBV11-2 and J usage is TRBJ1-1; D not resolved. Trimming removed 4 bases from V and 0 bases from J, with 15 bases in between. The CDR3 has 16 residues. CDR1 and CDR2 from the germline V gene are SGHAT and FQNNGV. Here the CDR3 reads CASSSRFRGMNTEAFF. The CDR3 nucleotides read TGTGCCAGCAGCTCCCGATTCCGGGGTATGAACACTGAAGCTTTCTTT.

This clonotype appeared a few times. V is TRBV5-1 and J is TRBJ2-7, with D maybe TRBD2 (6 bases). Per germline, CDR1 SGHRS and CDR2 YFSETQ. With 0 bases removed from V and 4 bases from J, the gap between germline ends came to 14 bases. This CDR3 has 15 amino acids. CDR3 amino acids: CASSLGPEGSYEQYF. CDR3 coding DNA: TGCGCCAGCAGCTTGGGGCCGGAGGGTTCTTACGAGCAGTACTTC. Based on the CDR3 plus reference TRBV5-1 and TRBJ2-7, the full variable domain is KAGVTQTPRYLIKTRGQQVTLSCSPISGHRSVSWYQQTPGQGLQFLFEYFSETQRNKGNFPGRFSGRQFSNSRSEMNVSTLELGDSALYLCASSLGPEGSYEQYFGPGTRLTVT.

This clonotype was detected a few times. The chain joins TRBV6-2 or TRBV6-3 to TRBJ2-7; D is ambiguous. The CDR3 length is 15 residues. V was clipped by 1 base and J by 3 bases, with 13 bases between them. Germline CDR1 MNHEY, CDR2 SVGEGT. DNA for the CDR3: TGTGCCAGCAGTTACTTCGACTTGCGCCTCTACGAGCAGTACTTC. It translates to CASSYFDLRLYEQYF.

This chain connects TRBV29-1 to TRBJ1-6, with 11 bases identical to TRBD1. The germline V gene encodes CDR1 SQVTM and CDR2 ANQGSEA. The length of the CDR3 is 12 residues. With 6 bases clipped from V and 11 bases from J, the junction kept 3 bases outside the gene matches. The CDR3 coding sequence is TGCAGCGTGGGGGACAGGGGGGCACCCCTCCACTTT. As protein: CSVGDRGAPLHF.

This clonotype was found a few times. The V call is TRBV29-1, the J call TRBJ1-2; TRBD1 matches at 10 bases. The CDR3 consists of 14 residues. The J segment lost 6 bases and the V segment lost 5 bases, leaving 9 bases of the junction unmatched. CDR1 is SQVTM, CDR2 ANQGSEA, per germline. The CDR3 spells CSVTRDRGGDGYTF. Here the CDR3 DNA reads TGCAGCGTTACTAGGGACAGGGGTGGAGATGGCTACACCTTC.

This clonotype has a count of ten or more. This chain links TRBV29-1 with TRBJ2-3; D uncertain. CDR3 length: 14 residues. V gave up 4 bases and J gave up 1 base, with 12 bases separating them. The V gene's germline CDR1 is SQVTM and CDR2 ANQGSEA. This CDR3 reads CSVGKEWGTDTQYF. Here the CDR3 DNA reads TGCAGCGTTGGGAAGGAGTGGGGCACAGATACGCAGTATTTT.

This clonotype occurred a few times. V gene TRBV20-1 combines with J gene TRBJ1-4; possibly TRBD1 for D (6 bases). The CDR3 consists of 13 residues. V dropped 3 bases and J dropped 6 bases, with 11 bases sitting between them. The germline V gene encodes CDR1 DFQATT and CDR2 SNEGSKA (reference sequence). This chain's CDR3 is CSASAGAYEKLFF. CDR3 DNA sequence: TGCAGTGCTAGTGCGGGGGCGTATGAAAAACTGTTTTTT.

V usage is TRBV5-1 and J usage is TRBJ2-1; D possibly corresponds to TRBD2 (6 bases). This CDR3 has 15 residues. Trimming removed 1 base at V and 1 base at J, with 9 bases between. CDR1 is SGHRS and CDR2 is YFSETQ in the germline V gene. DNA for the CDR3: TGCGCCAGCAGCTTGAACGGGGGATCCTACAATGAGCAGTTCTTC. It translates to CASSLNGGSYNEQFF.

This clonotype was seen many times. CDR3 sequence: CASSMSGGDTEAFF. CDR3 nucleotides: TGCGCCAGCAGCATGAGTGGGGGCGACACTGAAGCTTTCTTT. The V and J genes are TRBV5-1 and TRBJ1-1; D is possibly TRBD1 (6 bases). The CDR3 sequence is 14 residues long. V was clipped by 4 bases and J by 3 bases, with 13 bases between them. Per germline, CDR1 SGHRS and CDR2 YFSETQ. Supplemented by reference TRBV5-1 and TRBJ1-1, the full variable domain reads KAGVTQTPRYLIKTRGQQVTLSCSPISGHRSVSWYQQTPGQGLQFLFEYFSETQRNKGNFPGRFSGRQFSNSRSEMNVSTLELGDSALYLCASSMSGGDTEAFFGQGTRLTVV.

This chain links TRBV20-1 with TRBJ2-7, with unresolved D. Trimming stripped 0 bases from V and 7 bases from J, with 16 bases between. Germline lookup yields CDR1 DFQATT and CDR2 SNEGSKA (reference sequence). The CDR3 sequence is 14 residues long. Here the CDR3 reads CSARDRRAMGEQYF. CDR3 coding DNA: TGCAGTGCTAGAGATAGAAGGGCTATGGGGGAGCAGTACTTC.

This clonotype has more than one count but fewer than ten. The chain combines TRBV9 with TRBJ2-5; TRBD2 might be the D (6 bases). Germline lookup yields CDR1 SGDLS and CDR2 YYNGEE. Trimming shortened V by 0 bases and J by 1 base, and 10 bases separated the two germline ends. The CDR3 is made up of 15 amino acids. CDR3: CASSVGGAGQETQYF. CDR3 DNA: TGTGCCAGCAGCGTAGGCGGGGCAGGCCAAGAGACCCAGTACTTC. The complete variable domain, with remaining parts taken from reference TRBV9 and TRBJ2-5, reads DSGVTQTPKHLITATGQRVTLRCSPRSGDLSVYWYQQSLDQGLQFLIQYYNGEERAKGNILERFSAQQFPDLHSELNLSSLELGDSALYFCASSVGGAGQETQYFGPGTRLLVL.

This clonotype was counted ten times or more. The J gene is TRBJ1-2, the V gene TRBV12-3 or TRBV12-4; 10 bases map to TRBD1. The CDR3 loop spans 13 amino acids. V trimming: 6 bases; J trimming: 8 bases; junction bases outside the gene matches: 6. The CDR3 loop reads CASRLDRGDGYTF. The CDR3 DNA sequence: TGTGCCAGCAGACTGGACAGGGGGGACGGCTACACCTTC.

This clonotype was seen a few times. The chain is built from TRBV18 and TRBJ2-2; D is perhaps TRBD1 or TRBD2 (5 bases each). CDR3 length: 14 residues. V gave up 6 bases and J gave up 5 bases, with 13 bases separating them. Germline-derived CDR1 and CDR2 are KGHSH and LQKENI. CDR3 in DNA: TGTGCCAGCTCCCAAGAGTGGGGGACCGGGGAGCTGTTTTTT. Translating it yields CASSQEWGTGELFF.

This clonotype was counted many times. The chain uses TRBV20-1 and TRBJ1-5; D is uncertain. Germline V gene data show CDR1 as DFQATT and CDR2 as SNEGSKA (reference sequence). Trimming took off 1 base at V and 4 bases at J, with 8 bases between the two ends. This CDR3 comprises 13 residues. CDR3 amino acids: CSARVVGNQPQHF. CDR3 DNA sequence: TGCAGTGCTAGAGTGGTAGGGAATCAGCCCCAGCATTTT.

This clonotype was seen at least ten times. The genes are TRBV4-1 and TRBJ2-1; possibly TRBD1 or TRBD2 for D (6 bases each). Germline V CDR1 and CDR2: MGHRA, YSYEKL. The V end lost 3 bases, the J end lost 7 bases, and 22 bases lay between the germline ends. The CDR3 consists of 17 residues. The CDR3 spells CASSQTIGGPLNNEQFF. CDR3 sequence (DNA): TGCGCCAGCAGCCAGACCATAGGGGGGCCACTAAATAATGAGCAGTTCTTC.

This clonotype occurred a few times. This rearrangement joins TRBV4-2 to TRBJ2-7; D might be TRBD1 or TRBD2, each matching 5 bases. The germline V gene has CDR1 LGHNA and CDR2 YNFKEQ. This CDR3 is 15 amino acids long. Deletions cut 3 bases from V and 7 bases from J, with 19 bases between. CDR3 region: CASSQGEVWTEEQYF. The CDR3, as DNA: TGTGCCAGCAGCCAGGGGGAAGTGTGGACCGAGGAGCAGTACTTC.

This clonotype was counted at least ten times. The rearrangement joins TRBV28 to TRBJ1-3; unclear D gene. The CDR3 consists of 16 residues. CDR1 MDHEN and CDR2 SYDVKM come from the germline V gene. Deletions cut 2 bases from V and 0 bases from J, with 11 bases between. In DNA form, the CDR3 reads TGTGCCAGCAGTTTACGCTACGGTGCCTCTGGAAACACCATATATTTT. Translated: CASSLRYGASGNTIYF.

At least ten counts were recorded for this clonotype. The chain couples TRBV6-1 to TRBJ1-5, with 7 bases identical to TRBD1. CDR1 and CDR2 (germline): MNHNS, SASEGT. Losses at the gene ends were 4 bases for V and 4 bases for J; bases not matched to a gene: 4. The CDR3 runs to 14 residues. The CDR3: CASSASGGNQPQHF. The CDR3 nucleotides read TGTGCCAGCAGTGCCTCAGGGGGAAATCAGCCCCAGCATTTT.

The CDR3 loop reads CASSAVRQGAKRYGYTF. The DNA for the CDR3 is TGTGCCAGCAGTGCGGTCAGACAGGGGGCAAAACGCTATGGCTACACCTTC. The chain uses TRBV6-1 and TRBJ1-2, with 10 bases aligning to TRBD1. CDR1 is MNHNS, CDR2 SASEGT, per germline. V lost 4 bases to trimming and J lost 4 bases; unmatched junction nucleotides: 12. There are 17 residues in the CDR3.